The TCR beta chain described here comes from a study of spatial heterogeneity in lung cancer. The V gene end was trimmed by 7 bases and the J gene end by 6 bases; junction bases not matched to a gene: 10. The CDR3 is made up of 15 amino acids. The time point was: sample taken at primary tumor resection. The sequenced material consisted of unsorted whole RNA from tumor, nontumor lung or frozen PBMC. This clonotype has only a few counts. TCRdb called the 5' RACE reads again in MiXCR, with one record for every CDR3 protein. The table records approximately 82,000 distinct CDR3 sequences, roughly 12% of them present only once.

This receptor was taken from a male donor with early-stage non-small cell lung cancer. The chain combines TRBV12-3 or TRBV12-4 with TRBJ1-5, with 9 positions matching TRBD1. This sample comprised PBMCs, obtained at surgery. The CDR3 DNA sequence: TGTGCCAGCAATATGGGACAGGGAAGAGGTCAGCCCCAGCATTTT. Translating it yields CASNMGQGRGQPQHF.